These 3 T cell receptor beta chains share one sample of origin, sequenced in a study of early T cells in non-severe SARS-CoV-2 infection. TCRdb independently ran MiXCR on the 5' RACE reads; one entry per CDR3 protein. The top ten clones hold approximately 0.71% of a sample with tens of thousands of distinct CDR3 sequences, about 2.9% of them seen once. Sequenced material: whole blood. These receptors were obtained from an adult who was a healthcare worker with PCR-confirmed SARS-CoV-2 infection or an uninfected control (not recorded which).

Many counts were recorded for this clonotype. This rearrangement joins TRBV29-1 to TRBJ2-5, with D maybe TRBD1 (6 bases). Trimming cost V 3 bases and J 3 bases, with 8 bases left between them. This CDR3 contains 12 residues. CDR1 is SQVTM and CDR2 is ANQGSEA in the germline V gene. As DNA, the CDR3 is TGCAGCGTTGAGGACAGTAAAGAGACCCAGTACTTC. This codes for CSVEDSKETQYF.

This clonotype was counted at least ten times. The chain links TRBV6-6 to TRBJ1-5; unclear D gene. The CDR3 has 15 amino acids. The germline CDR1 and CDR2 sequences are MNHNY and SVGAGI (reference sequence). The V and J ends lost 6 bases and 6 bases respectively, with 18 bases between them. The CDR3 loop is CASSRSRSEGQPQHF. CDR3 coding DNA: TGTGCCAGCAGCAGGTCCAGATCCGAGGGTCAGCCCCAGCATTTT.

This clonotype was counted ten times or more. The chain links TRBV2 to TRBJ1-6; tentative D call: TRBD1 (5 bases). The CDR3 loop spans 16 amino acids. Germline values: CDR1 SNHLY, CDR2 FYNNEI. Trimming stripped 2 bases from V and 3 bases from J, with 11 bases between. The CDR3: CASSEIGVGYNSPLHF. CDR3 sequence (DNA): TGTGCCAGCAGTGAAATAGGGGTTGGCTATAATTCACCCCTCCACTTT. Combining the CDR3 with reference TRBV2 and TRBJ1-6 gives the whole variable domain EPEVTQTPSHQVTQMGQEVILRCVPISNHLYFYWYRQILGQKVEFLVSFYNNEISEKSEIFDDQFSVERPDGSNFTLKIRSTKLEDSAMYFCASSEIGVGYNSPLHFGNGTRLTVT.